This T cell receptor beta chain is drawn from a study of technical replicates of blood from a few donors. Assay: immunoSEQ multiplex PCR; the TCRdb copy retains only in-frame clones and omits some. Found here are 100,000 or so clones, 96% of them singletons; the top ten hold roughly 0.39%. The V gene lost 2 bases and the J gene lost 0 bases, with 17 bases spanning the gap. The CDR3 runs to 18 residues. Germline V gives CDR1 LGHNA, CDR2 YNFKEQ. The V gene is TRBV4-2, the J gene TRBJ2-4, with a tentative D call TRBD2 (5 bases). Input material: T cells isolated from PBMCs. This TCR was recovered from a human donor in good health. This chain's CDR3 is CASSQWGVLTIAKNIQYF. CDR3 coding DNA: TGTGCCAGCAGCCAATGGGGAGTTCTTACAATAGCCAAAAACATTCAGTACTTC.